Listed here are 17 T cell receptor beta chains from one sample, sequenced in a study of control samples from healthy donors and cancer patients. Method: immunoSEQ multiplex PCR; TCRdb's copy keeps in-frame clones and lacks some. The repertoire has over 200,000 clones, 82% of them found once; the top ten carry approximately 12%. What was sequenced was PBMCs. Receptor source: a woman aged 55 to 70 with lung cancer.

This chain connects TRBV5-5 to TRBJ2-7, with 7 bases aligning to TRBD1. In germline, CDR1 is SGHKS, CDR2 YYEKEE (reference sequence). The V segment lost 3 bases and the J segment 4 bases; nucleotides outside the gene matches: 10. The CDR3 has 15 residues. The CDR3 is CASSSSAGTAYEQYF. For the CDR3, the DNA is TGTGCCAGCAGCTCCTCTGCCGGGACAGCGTACGAGCAGTACTTC.

This chain joins TRBV6-5 and TRBJ1-1; 11 bases line up with TRBD1. The CDR3 covers 13 residues. J lost 11 bases, V lost 5 bases, and 7 bases had no gene match. CDR1 and CDR2 (germline): MNHEY, SVGAGI. The CDR3 nucleotides are TGTGCCAGCAGTCCCCGGGACAGGGGGGGGGCTTTCTTT. This gives the protein CASSPRDRGGAFF.

The chain recombines TRBV2 with TRBJ2-3, with D hard to call. V was cut by 8 bases and J by 7 bases, with 7 bases left in between. Germline values: CDR1 SNHLY, CDR2 FYNNEI. The CDR3 loop spans 10 amino acids. The CDR3 spells CASSENTQYF. In DNA form, the CDR3 reads TGTGCCAGCTCGGAGAATACGCAGTATTTT.

On this clone itself: The junction differs from germline at one of its ends, possibly a read error. This CDR3 reads CASSPPSGGNPTW. Here the CDR3 DNA reads TGTGCCAGCTCACCACCGTCGGGTGGGAACCCAACTTGG. J is TRBJ1-6 and V is TRBV18; D unresolved. This CDR3 is built from 13 residues. In germline, CDR1 is KGHSH, CDR2 LQKENI.

This chain's CDR3 is CSVGGMGTEAFF. CDR3 sequence (DNA): TGCAGCGTTGGCGGGATGGGCACTGAAGCTTTCTTT. The V call is TRBV29-1, the J call TRBJ1-1; D uncertain. Germline lookup yields CDR1 SQVTM and CDR2 ANQGSEA. The CDR3 has 12 residues. Trimming pared 4 bases from V and 4 bases from J, leaving 10 bases between.

This chain connects TRBV7-9 to TRBJ1-1, with D uncertain. CDR3 length: 14 residues. CDR1 and CDR2 (germline): SEHNR, FQNEAQ (reference sequence). V was cut by 1 base and J by 2 bases, with 8 bases left in between. CDR3 in amino acids: CASSLGQANTEAFF. The CDR3 bases are TGTGCCAGCAGCTTAGGCCAGGCCAACACTGAAGCTTTCTTT.

This clone was seen a few times. The sample carries other DNA sequences with the same CDR3. This chain joins TRBV4-1 and TRBJ2-5, with D perhaps given as TRBD1 or TRBD2 (5 bases each). Germline CDR1 and CDR2: MGHRA and YSYEKL. The V end was cut by 0 bases, the J end by 4 bases, with 12 bases between. CDR3 length: 15 residues. Here the CDR3 reads CASSQDPGRRETQYF. The DNA of the CDR3 is TGCGCCAGCAGCCAAGACCCAGGGAGACGAGAGACCCAGTACTTC.

The V call is TRBV7-9, the J call TRBJ2-1; 14 nucleotides line up with TRBD2. The junction had 6 bases not matched to a gene; V was cut back by 4 bases and J by 4 bases. The CDR3 is made up of 17 amino acids. CDR1 and CDR2 (germline): SEHNR, FQNEAQ (reference sequence). The CDR3, as DNA: TGTGCCAGCAGCTCGGGGACTAGCGGGAGTAGGTACAATGAGCAGTTCTTC. Its translation is CASSSGTSGSRYNEQFF.

This clone occurred a few times. For the CDR3, the DNA is TGTGCCAGCAGCGTAGGGGCAGGGGCGAACACCGGGGAGCTGTTTTTT. Its protein is CASSVGAGANTGELFF. The rearrangement uses TRBV9 and TRBJ2-2, with a possible D match to TRBD1 (6 bases). Trimming left V 0 bases short and J 0 bases short, with 9 bases between. The CDR3 has 16 residues. Germline CDR1 SGDLS, CDR2 YYNGEE.

The V and J genes are TRBV12-3 or TRBV12-4 and TRBJ2-3, with D unresolved. The V end lost 3 bases, the J end lost 6 bases, and 10 bases lay between the germline ends. CDR3 length: 13 residues. CDR3 nucleotide sequence: TGTGCCAGCAGTTTCGAAGCAGAGGATACGCAGTATTTT. This translates into CASSFEAEDTQYF.

The chain uses TRBV5-1 and TRBJ2-5, with TRBD2 as a possible D gene (6 bases). Germline CDR1 and CDR2: SGHRS and YFSETQ. V was trimmed by 1 base and J by 1 base, leaving 11 bases between them. CDR3 size: 15 residues. The CDR3 nucleotides are TGCGCCAGCAGCTTGTTGGCGGGATCCCAAGAGACCCAGTACTTC. The encoded protein is CASSLLAGSQETQYF.

The chain couples TRBV18 to TRBJ2-2; a weak D match, TRBD1 (6 bases). Germline V gene sequence: CDR1 KGHSH, CDR2 LQKENI. V was trimmed by 1 base and J by 3 bases, leaving 9 bases between them. The CDR3 runs to 15 residues. The CDR3 here is CASSPQTGYTGELFF. As DNA, the CDR3 is TGTGCCAGCTCACCACAGACAGGATACACCGGGGAGCTGTTTTTT.

V is TRBV14 and J is TRBJ1-2; 8 bases are shared with TRBD1. The germline V gene has CDR1 SGHDN and CDR2 FVKESK. This CDR3 is built from 15 residues. V shed 2 bases and J 0 bases; nucleotides not matched to a gene: 2. The CDR3 nucleotides are TGTGCCAGCAGCCAAATGACAGGGGCTAACTATGGCTACACCTTC. This gives the protein CASSQMTGANYGYTF.

This clone has more than one count but fewer than ten. This chain links TRBV5-4 with TRBJ1-6; D is unclear. Germline V lookup: CDR1 SGHNT, CDR2 YYREEE (reference sequence). V dropped 1 base and J dropped 8 bases, with 10 bases sitting between them. This CDR3 region has 14 residues. CDR3 in DNA: TGTGCCAGCAGCTTGCTCTTAACTGATTCACCCCTCCACTTT. Its translation: CASSLLLTDSPLHF.

The chain uses TRBV3-1 (or the pseudogene TRBV3-2) and TRBJ2-7; TRBD2 agrees at 12 bases. The CDR3 consists of 14 residues. CDR1 LGHDT and CDR2 YNNKEL come from the germline V gene (reference sequence). With V trimmed by 8 bases and J by 2 bases, 4 bases remained unmatched. The CDR3 bases are TGTGCCAGCCAATCTAGCGGGAGGGCCTACGAGCAGTACTTC. Its protein product is CASQSSGRAYEQYF.

The genes are TRBV9 and TRBJ2-3, with D possibly being TRBD1 (5 bases). Germline CDR1 SGDLS, CDR2 YYNGEE. V shed 0 bases and J shed 2 bases, with 13 bases lying between them. The CDR3 is 16 amino acids. The CDR3 sequence: CASSVGGWIYTDTQYF. CDR3 in DNA: TGTGCCAGCAGCGTAGGGGGCTGGATCTACACAGATACGCAGTATTTT.

The gene calls are TRBV25-1 and TRBJ2-1; D is perhaps TRBD1 (6 bases). CDR1 and CDR2 from the germline V gene are MGHDK and SYGVNS. CDR3 length equals 16 residues. With 6 bases removed from V and 3 bases from J, the gap between germline ends came to 18 bases. Written as DNA, the CDR3 is TGTGCCAGCAGCCCATCCACAGGGTCCTACTACAATGAGCAGTTCTTC. This sequence encodes CASSPSTGSYYNEQFF.